This TCR beta chain derives from a study of T cell responses to AZD1222 COVID-19 vaccine. Here immunoSEQ multiplex PCR was the method, and the copy in TCRdb shows in-frame clones only, minus some. This table holds approximately 140,000 clones, roughly nine tenths found once. The CDR3 has 15 amino acids. The ends lost 6 bases at V and 8 bases at J; junction bases unmatched: 14. Germline values: CDR1 MNHEY, CDR2 SVGEGT. The sequence came from an adult who received the AZD1222 COVID-19 vaccine. The chain links TRBV6-2 or TRBV6-3 to TRBJ1-2; 8 bases match TRBD1. Sample: peripheral blood, taken 28 days after the second AZD1222 dose. The DNA of the CDR3 is TGTGCCAGCAGCAACCCCGCCGGGACAGGAGGGGGCTACACCTTC. Translating it yields CASSNPAGTGGGYTF.